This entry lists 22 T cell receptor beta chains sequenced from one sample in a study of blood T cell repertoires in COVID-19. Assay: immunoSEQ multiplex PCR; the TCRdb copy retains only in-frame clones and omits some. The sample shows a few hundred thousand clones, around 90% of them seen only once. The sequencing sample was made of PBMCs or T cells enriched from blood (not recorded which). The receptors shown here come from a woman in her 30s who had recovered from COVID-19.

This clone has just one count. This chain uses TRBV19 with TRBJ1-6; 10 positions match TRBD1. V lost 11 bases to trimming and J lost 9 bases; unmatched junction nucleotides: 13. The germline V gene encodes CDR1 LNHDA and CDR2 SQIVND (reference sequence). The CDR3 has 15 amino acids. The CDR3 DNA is TGTGCCTCTAACTACGGGGACAGGGGCTTTTCACCCCTCCACTTT. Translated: CASNYGDRGFSPLHF.

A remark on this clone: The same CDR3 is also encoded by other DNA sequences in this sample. The CDR3 DNA reads TGTGCCAGCAGCGCTGGACAGGGCAATCAGCCCCAGCATTTT. Translation: CASSAGQGNQPQHF. This rearrangement joins TRBV9 to TRBJ1-5, with 7 bases fitting TRBD1. The CDR3 is 14 amino acids. Germline CDR1 and CDR2: SGDLS and YYNGEE. The V and J ends lost 3 bases and 2 bases, in that order; junction bases with no gene match: 2.

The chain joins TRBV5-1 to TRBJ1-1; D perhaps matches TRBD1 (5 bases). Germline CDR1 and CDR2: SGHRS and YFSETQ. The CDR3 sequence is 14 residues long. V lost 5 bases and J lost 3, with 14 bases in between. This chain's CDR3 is CASSGSRVDTEAFF. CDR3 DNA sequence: TGCGCCAGCAGTGGGTCCAGGGTGGACACTGAAGCTTTCTTT. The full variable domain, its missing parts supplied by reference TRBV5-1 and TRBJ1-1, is KAGVTQTPRYLIKTRGQQVTLSCSPISGHRSVSWYQQTPGQGLQFLFEYFSETQRNKGNFPGRFSGRQFSNSRSEMNVSTLELGDSALYLCASSGSRVDTEAFFGQGTRLTVV.

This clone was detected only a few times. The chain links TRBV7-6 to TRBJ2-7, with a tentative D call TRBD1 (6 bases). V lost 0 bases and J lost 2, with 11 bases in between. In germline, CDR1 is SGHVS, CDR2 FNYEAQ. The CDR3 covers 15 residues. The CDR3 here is CASSLAAGTTYEQYF. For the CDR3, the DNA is TGTGCCAGCAGCTTAGCGGCAGGGACAACCTACGAGCAGTACTTC.

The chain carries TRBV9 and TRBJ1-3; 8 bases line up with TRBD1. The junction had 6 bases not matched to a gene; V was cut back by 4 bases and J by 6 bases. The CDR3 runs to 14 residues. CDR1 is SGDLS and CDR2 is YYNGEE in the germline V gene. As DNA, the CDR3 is TGTGCCAGCAGCCGCGGACAGGGAGCAAACACCATATATTTT. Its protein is CASSRGQGANTIYF.

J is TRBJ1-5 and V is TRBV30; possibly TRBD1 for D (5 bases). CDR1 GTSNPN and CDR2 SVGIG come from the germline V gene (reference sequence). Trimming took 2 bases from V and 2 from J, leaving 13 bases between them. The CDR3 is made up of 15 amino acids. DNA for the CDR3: TGTGCCTGGAGTCTGACTGGGGCGCGCAATCAGCCCCAGCATTTT. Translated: CAWSLTGARNQPQHF.

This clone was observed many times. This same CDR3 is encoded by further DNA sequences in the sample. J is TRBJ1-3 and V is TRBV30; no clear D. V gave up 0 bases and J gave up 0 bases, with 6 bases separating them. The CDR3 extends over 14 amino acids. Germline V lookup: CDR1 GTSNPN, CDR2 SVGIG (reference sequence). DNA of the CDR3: TGTGCCTGGAGTGTGGGCGTCTCTGGAAACACCATATATTTT. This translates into CAWSVGVSGNTIYF.

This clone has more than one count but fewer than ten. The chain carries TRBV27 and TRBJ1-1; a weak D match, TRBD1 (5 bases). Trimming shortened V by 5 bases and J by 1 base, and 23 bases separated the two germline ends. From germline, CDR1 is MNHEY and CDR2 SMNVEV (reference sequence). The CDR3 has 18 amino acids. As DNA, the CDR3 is TGTGCCAGCAGTAAGACGACCCCGGGGGGAACTAGGAACACTGAAGCTTTCTTT. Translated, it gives CASSKTTPGGTRNTEAFF.

The CDR3 region has the DNA TGTGCCAGCAGCCAAGAGTTTTCAGGGATATACACCGGGGAGCTGTTTTTT. This encodes CASSQEFSGIYTGELFF. V usage is TRBV14 and J usage is TRBJ2-2, with D possibly matching TRBD1 (5 bases). The length of the CDR3 is 17 residues. V lost 0 bases and J lost 3, with 14 bases in between. Germline values: CDR1 SGHDN, CDR2 FVKESK.

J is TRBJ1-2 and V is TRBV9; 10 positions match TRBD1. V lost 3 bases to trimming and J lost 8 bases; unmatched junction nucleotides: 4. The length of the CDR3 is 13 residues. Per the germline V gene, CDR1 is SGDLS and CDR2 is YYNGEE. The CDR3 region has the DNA TGTGCCAGCAGCGGACAGGGGGCTTGGGGCTACACCTTC. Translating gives CASSGQGAWGYTF.

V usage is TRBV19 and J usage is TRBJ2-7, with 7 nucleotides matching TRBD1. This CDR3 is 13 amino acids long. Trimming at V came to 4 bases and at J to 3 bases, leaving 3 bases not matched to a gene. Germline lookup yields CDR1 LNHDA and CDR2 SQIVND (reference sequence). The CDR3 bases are TGTGCCAGTAGTACGGGGACAGTCTACGAGCAGTACTTC. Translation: CASSTGTVYEQYF.

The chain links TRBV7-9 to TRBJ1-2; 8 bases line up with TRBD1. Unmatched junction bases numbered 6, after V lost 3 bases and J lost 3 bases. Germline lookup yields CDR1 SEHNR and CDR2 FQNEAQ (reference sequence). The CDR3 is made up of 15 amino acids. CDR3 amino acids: CASSFSDRGHYGYTF. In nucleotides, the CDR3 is TGTGCCAGCAGCTTTAGTGACAGGGGACACTATGGCTACACCTTC.

The CDR3 bases are TGTGCCAGCAGTTTACGCAGGACAGGGATATCACCCCTCCACTTT. It is translated as CASSLRRTGISPLHF. The chain combines TRBV28 with TRBJ1-6; TRBD1 agrees at 8 bases. The junction had 7 bases not matched to a gene; V was cut back by 2 bases and J by 10 bases. This CDR3 region has 15 residues. Germline CDR1 and CDR2: MDHEN and SYDVKM.

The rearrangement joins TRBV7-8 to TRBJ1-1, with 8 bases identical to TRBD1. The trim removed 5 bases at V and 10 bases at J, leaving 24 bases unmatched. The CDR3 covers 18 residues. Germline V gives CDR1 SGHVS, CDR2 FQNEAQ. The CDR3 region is CASSHIGQTGTGKVGAFF. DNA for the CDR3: TGTGCCAGCAGCCACATTGGCCAGACCGGGACAGGAAAAGTAGGAGCTTTCTTT. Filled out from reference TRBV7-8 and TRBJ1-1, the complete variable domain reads GAGVSQSPRYKVAKRGQDVALRCDPISGHVSLFWYQQALGQGPEFLTYFQNEAQLDKSGLPSDRFFAERPEGSVSTLKIQRTQQEDSAVYLCASSHIGQTGTGKVGAFFGQGTRLTVV.

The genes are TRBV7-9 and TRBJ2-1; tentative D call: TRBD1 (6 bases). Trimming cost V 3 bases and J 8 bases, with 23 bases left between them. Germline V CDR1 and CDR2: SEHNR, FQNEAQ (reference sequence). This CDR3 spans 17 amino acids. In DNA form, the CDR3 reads TGTGCCAGCAGCTTCGCCCGACAGGATAGGACTGAGCATGAGCAGTTCTTC. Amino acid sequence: CASSFARQDRTEHEQFF.

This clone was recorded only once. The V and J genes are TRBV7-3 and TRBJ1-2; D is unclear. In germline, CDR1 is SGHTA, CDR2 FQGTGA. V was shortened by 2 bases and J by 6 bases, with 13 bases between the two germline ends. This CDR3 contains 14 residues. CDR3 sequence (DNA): TGTGCCAGCAGCTTAGCGGGGAGAGACGATGGCTACACCTTC. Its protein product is CASSLAGRDDGYTF. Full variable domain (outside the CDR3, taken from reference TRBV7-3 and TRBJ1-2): GAGVSQTPSNKVTEKGKYVELRCDPISGHTALYWYRQSLGQGPEFLIYFQGTGAADDSGLPNDRFFAVRPEGSVSTLKIQRTERGDSAVYLCASSLAGRDDGYTFGSGTRLTVV.

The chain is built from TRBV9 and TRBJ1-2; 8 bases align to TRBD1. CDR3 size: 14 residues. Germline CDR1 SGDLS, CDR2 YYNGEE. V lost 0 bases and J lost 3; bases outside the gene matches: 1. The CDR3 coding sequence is TGTGCCAGCAGCGTAGTGACAGGGGACTATGGCTACACCTTC. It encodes CASSVVTGDYGYTF.

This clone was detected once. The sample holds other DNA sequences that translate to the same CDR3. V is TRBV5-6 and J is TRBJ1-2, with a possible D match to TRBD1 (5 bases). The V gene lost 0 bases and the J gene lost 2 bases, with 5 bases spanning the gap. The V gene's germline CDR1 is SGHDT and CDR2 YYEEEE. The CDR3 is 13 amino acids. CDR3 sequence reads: CASSLAGNYGYTF. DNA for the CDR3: TGTGCCAGCAGCTTGGCAGGGAACTATGGCTACACCTTC.

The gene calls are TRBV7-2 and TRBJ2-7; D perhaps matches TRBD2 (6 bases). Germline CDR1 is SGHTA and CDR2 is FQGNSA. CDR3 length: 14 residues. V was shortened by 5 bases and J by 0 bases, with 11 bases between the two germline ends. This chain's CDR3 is CASSPLGGSYEQYF. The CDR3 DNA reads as TGTGCCAGCAGCCCTTTGGGGGGCTCCTACGAGCAGTACTTC.

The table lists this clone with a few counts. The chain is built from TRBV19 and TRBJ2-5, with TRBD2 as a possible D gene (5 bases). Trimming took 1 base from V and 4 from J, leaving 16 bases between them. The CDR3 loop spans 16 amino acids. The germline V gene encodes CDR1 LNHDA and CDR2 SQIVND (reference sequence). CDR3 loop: CASSIGTRPEGETQYF. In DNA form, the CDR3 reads TGTGCCAGTAGTATAGGGACTCGACCCGAGGGAGAGACCCAGTACTTC.

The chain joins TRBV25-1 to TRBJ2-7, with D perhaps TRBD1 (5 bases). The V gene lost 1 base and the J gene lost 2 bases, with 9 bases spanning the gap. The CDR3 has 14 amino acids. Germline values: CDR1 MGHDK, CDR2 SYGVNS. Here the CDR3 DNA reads TGTGCCAGCAGTGAATCAGGGTGGGCCTACGAGCAGTACTTC. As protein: CASSESGWAYEQYF.

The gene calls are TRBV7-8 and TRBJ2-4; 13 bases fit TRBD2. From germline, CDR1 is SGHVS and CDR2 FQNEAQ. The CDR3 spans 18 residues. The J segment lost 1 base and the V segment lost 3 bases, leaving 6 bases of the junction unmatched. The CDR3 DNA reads TGTGCCAGCAGCTTTACTAGCGGGGGGGCCCCGGCCAAAAACATTCAGTACTTC. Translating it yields CASSFTSGGAPAKNIQYF.